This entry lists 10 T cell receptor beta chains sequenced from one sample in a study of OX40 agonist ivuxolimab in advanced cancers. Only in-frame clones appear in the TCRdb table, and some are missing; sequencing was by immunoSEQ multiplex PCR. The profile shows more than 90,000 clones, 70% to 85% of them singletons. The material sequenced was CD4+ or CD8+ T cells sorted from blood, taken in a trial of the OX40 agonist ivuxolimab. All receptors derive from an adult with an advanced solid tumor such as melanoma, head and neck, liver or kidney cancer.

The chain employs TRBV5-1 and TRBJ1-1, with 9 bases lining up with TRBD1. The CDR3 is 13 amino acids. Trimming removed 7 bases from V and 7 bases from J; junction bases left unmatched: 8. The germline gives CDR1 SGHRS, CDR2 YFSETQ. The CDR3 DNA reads TGCGCCAGCGGCAGACGGGGACAGGGTGAAGCTTTCTTT. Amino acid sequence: CASGRRGQGEAFF. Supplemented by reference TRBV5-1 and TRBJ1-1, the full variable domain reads KAGVTQTPRYLIKTRGQQVTLSCSPISGHRSVSWYQQTPGQGLQFLFEYFSETQRNKGNFPGRFSGRQFSNSRSEMNVSTLELGDSALYLCASGRRGQGEAFFGQGTRLTVV.

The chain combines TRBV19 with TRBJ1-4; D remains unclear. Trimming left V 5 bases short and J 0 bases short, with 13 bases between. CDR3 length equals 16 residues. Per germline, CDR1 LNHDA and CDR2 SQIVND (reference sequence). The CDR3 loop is CASSPAGPTTNEKLFF. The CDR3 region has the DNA TGTGCCAGTAGTCCCGCGGGTCCTACAACTAATGAAAAACTGTTTTTT.

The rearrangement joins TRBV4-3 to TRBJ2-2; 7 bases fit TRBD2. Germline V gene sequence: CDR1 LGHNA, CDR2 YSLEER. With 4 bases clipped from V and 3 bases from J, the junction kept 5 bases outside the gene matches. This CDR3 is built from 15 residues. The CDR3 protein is CASSRGGADTGELFF. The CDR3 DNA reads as TGCGCCAGCAGCCGCGGGGGAGCCGACACCGGGGAGCTGTTTTTT.

The CDR3 sequence: CASSTGQDNTIYF. DNA for the CDR3: TGTGCCAGCAGTACGGGACAGGATAACACCATATATTTT. The V gene is TRBV2, the J gene TRBJ1-3; TRBD1 matches at 8 bases. The germline CDR1 and CDR2 sequences are SNHLY and FYNNEI. V lost 5 bases, J lost 7 bases, and 4 bases stayed unmatched. The CDR3 sequence is 13 residues long.

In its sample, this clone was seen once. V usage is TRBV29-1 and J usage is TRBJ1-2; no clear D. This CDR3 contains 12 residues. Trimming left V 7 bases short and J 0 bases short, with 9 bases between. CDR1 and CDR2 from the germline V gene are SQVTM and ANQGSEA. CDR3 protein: CSAATANYGYTF. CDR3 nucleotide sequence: TGCAGCGCCGCAACCGCTAACTATGGCTACACCTTC.

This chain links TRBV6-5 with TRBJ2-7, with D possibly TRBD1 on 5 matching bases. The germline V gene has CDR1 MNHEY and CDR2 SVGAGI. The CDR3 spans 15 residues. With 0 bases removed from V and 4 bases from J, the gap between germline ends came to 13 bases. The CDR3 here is CASSYSSRVGYEQYF. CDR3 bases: TGTGCCAGCAGTTACTCGTCCAGGGTTGGGTACGAGCAGTACTTC.

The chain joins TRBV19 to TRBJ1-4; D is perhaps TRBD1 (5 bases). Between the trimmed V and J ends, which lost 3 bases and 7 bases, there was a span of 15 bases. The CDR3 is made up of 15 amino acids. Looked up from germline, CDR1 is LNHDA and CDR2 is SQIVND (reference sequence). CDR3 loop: CASSIGGDGGEKLFF. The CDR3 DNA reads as TGTGCCAGTAGTATTGGAGGGGATGGCGGTGAAAAACTGTTTTTT. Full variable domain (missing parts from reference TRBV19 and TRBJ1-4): DGGITQSPKYLFRKEGQNVTLSCEQNLNHDAMYWYRQDPGQGLRLIYYSQIVNDFQKGDIAEGYSVSREKKESFPLTVTSAQKNPTAFYLCASSIGGDGGEKLFFGSGTQLSVL.

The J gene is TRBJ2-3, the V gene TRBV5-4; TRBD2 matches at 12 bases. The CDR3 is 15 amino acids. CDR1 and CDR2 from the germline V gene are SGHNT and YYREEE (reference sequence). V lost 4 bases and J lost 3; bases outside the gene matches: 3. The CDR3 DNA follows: TGTGCCAGCAGCCCCGGACTAGCGGGAACAGATACGCAGTATTTT. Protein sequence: CASSPGLAGTDTQYF.

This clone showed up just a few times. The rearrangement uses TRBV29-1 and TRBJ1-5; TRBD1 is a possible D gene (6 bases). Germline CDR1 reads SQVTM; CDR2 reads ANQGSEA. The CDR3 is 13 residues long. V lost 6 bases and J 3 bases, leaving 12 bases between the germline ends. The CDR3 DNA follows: TGCAGCGTCGCCGGACAGCCCAATCAGCCCCAGCATTTT. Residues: CSVAGQPNQPQHF.

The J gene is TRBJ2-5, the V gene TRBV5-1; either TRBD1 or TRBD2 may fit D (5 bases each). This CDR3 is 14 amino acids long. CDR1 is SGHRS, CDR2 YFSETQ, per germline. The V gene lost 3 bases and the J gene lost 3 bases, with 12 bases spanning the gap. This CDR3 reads CASSSGTAEETQYF. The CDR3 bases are TGCGCCAGCAGCTCCGGGACCGCGGAAGAGACCCAGTACTTC.